The 18 T cell receptor beta chains presented below share a single source sample, sequenced in a study of CD8+CD57+ T cells in acquired aplastic anemia. TCR beta VDJ combinations and CDR3 sequences were profiled from genomic DNA. MiXCR, run by TCRdb on the reads, gives a single entry per CDR3 protein. The data show more than 150,000 distinct CDR3 sequences, with roughly half seen just once and 2.5% to 3.5% held by the top ten. The specimen was sorted CD4+, CD8+, or CD8+CD57+ T cells (not recorded which) from PBMCs. The receptor set was obtained from a human donor in good health.

This clonotype was counted many times. This rearrangement joins TRBV6-1 to TRBJ2-3; 9 nucleotides align to TRBD2. Trimming cost V 8 bases and J 3 bases; bases outside gene matches: 3. CDR3 length: 13 residues. CDR1 and CDR2 (germline): MNHNS, SASEGT. The CDR3, as DNA: TGTGCCAGCGGCGCGGGAGGGACAGATACGCAGTATTTT. It encodes CASGAGGTDTQYF.

The genes are TRBV20-1 and TRBJ1-2, with D uncertain. Germline V gene lookup returns CDR1 DFQATT and CDR2 SNEGSKA (reference sequence). V was trimmed by 0 bases and J by 4 bases, leaving 15 bases between them. CDR3 size: 15 residues. CDR3: CSARDPAKPSYGYTF. The CDR3 region has the DNA TGCAGTGCTAGAGATCCAGCCAAACCCAGCTATGGCTACACCTTC.

This clonotype has only a few counts. V usage is TRBV28 and J usage is TRBJ1-6; unclear D gene. V was clipped by 4 bases and J by 7 bases, with 14 bases between them. The CDR3 is 15 residues long. The germline CDR1 and CDR2 sequences are MDHEN and SYDVKM. In nucleotides, the CDR3 is TGTGCCAGCAGTTCCGGGCCCCCCATAAATTCACCCCTCCACTTT. Translating gives CASSSGPPINSPLHF.

This clonotype showed up just once. CDR3 loop: CASSWRGQGAYEQYF. DNA for the CDR3: TGTGCCAGCAGCTGGCGAGGACAGGGGGCCTACGAGCAGTACTTC. The J gene is TRBJ2-7, the V gene TRBV11-2; 10 bases align to TRBD1. This CDR3 region has 15 residues. V was pared by 4 bases and J by 2 bases, with 5 bases of the junction left unmatched. Germline loops: CDR1 SGHAT, CDR2 FQNNGV.

The chain employs TRBV6-1 and TRBJ1-4; 7 nucleotides align to TRBD1. The CDR3 contains 13 residues. Germline V CDR1 and CDR2: MNHNS, SASEGT. V dropped 11 bases and J dropped 0; count of bases not matched to a gene: 3. CDR3 bases: TGTGCCGGGGGACAGTCAACTAATGAAAAACTGTTTTTT. Encoded protein: CAGGQSTNEKLFF.

V and J are TRBV19 and TRBJ1-1, with TRBD1 as a possible D gene (5 bases). The V and J ends lost 3 bases and 11 bases respectively, with 22 bases between them. This CDR3 is built from 15 residues. The germline V gene has CDR1 LNHDA and CDR2 SQIVND (reference sequence). This chain's CDR3 is CASSIAVQGPGKAFF. DNA of the CDR3: TGTGCCAGTAGTATTGCTGTTCAGGGACCAGGGAAGGCTTTCTTT.

This clonotype came up a few times. The gene calls are TRBV11-1 and TRBJ2-3, with 8 bases fitting TRBD2. The CDR3 loop spans 20 amino acids. Looked up from germline, CDR1 is SGHAT and CDR2 is FQDESV (reference sequence). Trimming took 1 base from V and 2 from J; bases not matched to a gene: 17. CDR3 nucleotide sequence: TGTGCCAGCAGCTTAGTGAGTCGGGCGAGGACTAGCACAACCACAGATACGCAGTATTTT. Protein: CASSLVSRARTSTTTDTQYF.

The V call is TRBV2, the J call TRBJ2-7; no clear D gene. Germline loops: CDR1 SNHLY, CDR2 FYNNEI. Trimming took 10 bases from V and 5 from J, leaving 9 bases between them. CDR3 length: 10 amino acids. The CDR3 here is CATGGNEQYF. DNA for the CDR3: TGTGCCACCGGTGGGAACGAGCAGTACTTC. Using reference TRBV2 and TRBJ2-7 for the parts outside the CDR3, the full variable domain is EPEVTQTPSHQVTQMGQEVILRCVPISNHLYFYWYRQILGQKVEFLVSFYNNEISEKSEIFDDQFSVERPDGSNFTLKIRSTKLEDSAMYFCATGGNEQYFGPGTRLTVT.

This clonotype was counted many times. The CDR3 region is CASSADRGGADTQYF. The CDR3 DNA reads as TGCGCCAGCAGCGCGGACAGGGGAGGCGCAGATACGCAGTATTTT. The genes are TRBV5-1 and TRBJ2-3, with TRBD1 matching over 9 bases. CDR3 length equals 15 residues. After removal of 4 bases from V and 4 bases from J, the junction contained 7 bases not matched to a gene. CDR1 is SGHRS and CDR2 is YFSETQ in the germline V gene. The whole variable domain, remainder taken from reference TRBV5-1 and TRBJ2-3, is KAGVTQTPRYLIKTRGQQVTLSCSPISGHRSVSWYQQTPGQGLQFLFEYFSETQRNKGNFPGRFSGRQFSNSRSEMNVSTLELGDSALYLCASSADRGGADTQYFGPGTRLTVL.

There are many counts of this clonotype. The J gene is TRBJ1-1, the V gene TRBV20-1, with 7 nucleotides matching TRBD1. CDR3 length: 15 amino acids. Trimming cost V 0 bases and J 2 bases; bases outside gene matches: 6. The germline CDR1 and CDR2 sequences are DFQATT and SNEGSKA (reference sequence). CDR3 nucleotides: TGCAGTGCTAGAGATCCCAGGACAGGAAACACTGAAGCTTTCTTT. Amino acids: CSARDPRTGNTEAFF.

This clonotype was seen many times. The J gene is TRBJ1-1, the V gene TRBV19, with TRBD1 as a possible D gene (6 bases). The CDR3 is 14 residues long. The V end lost 6 bases, the J end lost 1 base, and 12 bases lay between the germline ends. CDR1 and CDR2 (germline): LNHDA, SQIVND (reference sequence). CDR3 sequence: CASRLDRRNTEAFF. As DNA, the CDR3 is TGTGCCAGTAGGCTAGACAGGCGGAACACTGAAGCTTTCTTT. The whole variable domain, remainder taken from reference TRBV19 and TRBJ1-1, is DGGITQSPKYLFRKEGQNVTLSCEQNLNHDAMYWYRQDPGQGLRLIYYSQIVNDFQKGDIAEGYSVSREKKESFPLTVTSAQKNPTAFYLCASRLDRRNTEAFFGQGTRLTVV.

The V call is TRBV20-1, the J call TRBJ2-7; TRBD2 matches 9 bases. After removal of 6 bases from V and 2 bases from J, the junction contained 11 bases not matched to a gene. CDR1 and CDR2 (germline): DFQATT, SNEGSKA (reference sequence). The CDR3 runs to 15 residues. CDR3 sequence: CSATGRLAGPYEQYF. The CDR3 DNA is TGCAGTGCCACCGGGAGGCTAGCGGGGCCCTACGAGCAGTACTTC.

This clonotype was seen at least ten times. The chain carries TRBV19 and TRBJ2-3; 7 bases fit TRBD1. The trim removed 4 bases at V and 4 bases at J, leaving 8 bases unmatched. CDR3 length: 15 residues. Germline CDR1 reads LNHDA; CDR2 reads SQIVND (reference sequence). The CDR3 loop is CASSKRQGASDTQYF. As DNA, the CDR3 is TGTGCCAGTAGTAAGAGACAGGGTGCGTCAGATACGCAGTATTTT. Using reference TRBV19 and TRBJ2-3 for the parts outside the CDR3, the full variable domain is DGGITQSPKYLFRKEGQNVTLSCEQNLNHDAMYWYRQDPGQGLRLIYYSQIVNDFQKGDIAEGYSVSREKKESFPLTVTSAQKNPTAFYLCASSKRQGASDTQYFGPGTRLTVL.

This sequence joins TRBV4-1 and TRBJ1-3, with D hard to call. CDR3 length: 15 amino acids. Trimming stripped 4 bases from V and 4 bases from J, with 14 bases between. The germline V gene has CDR1 MGHRA and CDR2 YSYEKL. DNA for the CDR3: TGCGCCAGCAGCCCAGTTATTGGGTGGGGAAACACCATATATTTT. Protein sequence: CASSPVIGWGNTIYF.

The chain recombines TRBV10-3 with TRBJ2-1; D unclear. Germline V gene sequence: CDR1 ENHRY, CDR2 SYGVKD. This CDR3 has 13 amino acids. V was trimmed by 7 bases and J by 7 bases, leaving 14 bases between them. The DNA for the CDR3 is TGTGCCATCACCCGGACCTTGGGGAATGAGCAGTTCTTC. As protein: CAITRTLGNEQFF.

Only one count was recorded for this clonotype. The V and J genes are TRBV5-1 and TRBJ2-2, with 8 bases aligning to TRBD2. The V gene end was trimmed by 0 bases and the J gene end by 8 bases; junction bases not matched to a gene: 9. The CDR3 covers 16 residues. Germline V gene lookup returns CDR1 SGHRS and CDR2 YFSETQ. The CDR3 DNA sequence: TGCGCCAGCAGCTTGGCTGGGACTAGTCCCATTGGGGAGCTGTTTTTT. Amino acid sequence: CASSLAGTSPIGELFF. Full variable domain (remainder filled in from reference TRBV5-1 and TRBJ2-2): KAGVTQTPRYLIKTRGQQVTLSCSPISGHRSVSWYQQTPGQGLQFLFEYFSETQRNKGNFPGRFSGRQFSNSRSEMNVSTLELGDSALYLCASSLAGTSPIGELFFGEGSRLTVL.

The chain combines TRBV7-9 with TRBJ1-3; D might be TRBD1 (6 bases). This CDR3 has 14 amino acids. V dropped 4 bases and J dropped 9 bases, with 16 bases sitting between them. The germline gives CDR1 SEHNR, CDR2 FQNEAQ (reference sequence). CDR3 sequence reads: CASSSETGLSTIYF. The DNA of the CDR3 is TGTGCCAGCAGCTCGGAGACAGGCTTAAGCACCATATATTTT.

This clonotype was seen at least ten times. The chain is built from TRBV28 and TRBJ1-1; the D is unclear. The CDR3 is 13 amino acids. CDR1 MDHEN and CDR2 SYDVKM come from the germline V gene. With 6 bases removed from V and 2 bases from J, the gap between germline ends came to 10 bases. The CDR3 here is CASRREANTEAFF. The CDR3 DNA sequence: TGTGCCAGCAGAAGGGAGGCCAACACTGAAGCTTTCTTT.